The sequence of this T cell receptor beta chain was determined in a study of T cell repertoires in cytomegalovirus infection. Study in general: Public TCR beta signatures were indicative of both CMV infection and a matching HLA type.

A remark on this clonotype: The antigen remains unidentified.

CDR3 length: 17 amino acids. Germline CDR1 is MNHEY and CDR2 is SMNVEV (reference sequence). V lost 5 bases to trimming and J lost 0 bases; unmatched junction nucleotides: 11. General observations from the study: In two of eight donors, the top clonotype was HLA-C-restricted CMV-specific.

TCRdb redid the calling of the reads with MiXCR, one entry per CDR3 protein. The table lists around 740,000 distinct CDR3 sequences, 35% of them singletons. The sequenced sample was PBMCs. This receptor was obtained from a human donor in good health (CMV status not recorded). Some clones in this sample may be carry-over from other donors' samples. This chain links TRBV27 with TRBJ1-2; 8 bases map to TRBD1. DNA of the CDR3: TGTGCCAGCAGTCGGGGACTTGGGGGACAGGCTAACTATGGCTACACCTTC. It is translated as CASSRGLGGQANYGYTF.